This T cell receptor beta chain came from a study of identifying expanded T cells in peripheral blood. Repertoires were generated with immunoSEQ multiplex PCR, while TCRdb's copy carries only in-frame clones and drops some. Among about 91,000 clones listed, about 90% were seen once. This TCR came from a person aged 18 to 75 in good health. The sequenced sample consisted of blood.

The CDR3 DNA reads TGTGCCAGCAGCGGAGGGACCGCTAATGAAAAACTGTTTTTT. Translation: CASSGGTANEKLFF. The chain has TRBV9 and TRBJ1-4, with TRBD1 as a possible D gene (5 bases). The CDR3 contains 14 residues. With 3 bases removed from V and 3 bases from J, the gap between germline ends came to 9 bases. Germline V lookup: CDR1 SGDLS, CDR2 YYNGEE.